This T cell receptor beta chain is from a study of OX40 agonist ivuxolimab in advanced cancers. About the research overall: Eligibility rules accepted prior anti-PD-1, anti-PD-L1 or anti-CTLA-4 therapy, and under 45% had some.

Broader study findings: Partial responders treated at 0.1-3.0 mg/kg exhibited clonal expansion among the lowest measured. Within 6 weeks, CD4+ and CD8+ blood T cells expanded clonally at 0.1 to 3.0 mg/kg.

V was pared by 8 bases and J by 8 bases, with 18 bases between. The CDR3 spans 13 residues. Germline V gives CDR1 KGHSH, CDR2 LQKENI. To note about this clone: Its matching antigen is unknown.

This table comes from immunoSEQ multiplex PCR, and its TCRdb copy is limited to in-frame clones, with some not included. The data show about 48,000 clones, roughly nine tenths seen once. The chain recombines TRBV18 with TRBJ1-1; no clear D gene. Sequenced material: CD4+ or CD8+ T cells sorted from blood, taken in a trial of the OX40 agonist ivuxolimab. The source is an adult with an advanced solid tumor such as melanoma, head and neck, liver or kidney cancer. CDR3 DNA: TGTGCCAGCAGGTTGGAACCTAAGAACGAAGCTTTCTTT. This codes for CASRLEPKNEAFF.